This T cell receptor beta chain was obtained from a study of blood T cell repertoires in COVID-19. In the study overall: COVID-19 samples collected from the United States, Italy and Spain covered acute and convalescent phases. T cells, B-cell-depleted T cells, or PBMCs supplied cDNA or gDNA.

Under the authors' procedure: The authors estimated nucleated cell counts from reference gene primer amplification. This table comes from immunoSEQ multiplex PCR, and its TCRdb copy is limited to in-frame clones, with some not included. The V and J calls and the clone size are those of that table, but D and trimming were determined from the DNA. The profile shows 110,000 to 150,000 clones, about 84% of them singletons. V shed 6 bases, J shed 5 bases, and the junction held 2 bases outside the gene matches. Germline V gene lookup returns CDR1 SEHNR and CDR2 FQNEAQ (reference sequence). The CDR3 length is 12 residues.

Sequencing was carried out using peripheral blood. J is TRBJ1-2 and V is TRBV7-9, with 8 bases identical to TRBD1. This clonotype was obtained from a woman aged 45 to 65 with acute or convalescent COVID-19. CDR3: CASRTGEYGYTF. CDR3 DNA: TGTGCCAGCAGGACAGGGGAGTATGGCTACACCTTC.